What follows are 10 T cell receptor beta chains derived from one specimen sequenced in a study of cytomegalovirus exposure and HLA in healthy donors. The primer mix had 60 Vbeta and 13 Jbeta primers. Sequencing was performed with immunoSEQ multiplex PCR; in TCRdb, only in-frame clones are kept and a portion is missing. The sample lists about 130,000 clones; roughly 88% were seen once. Source material: PBMCs. The receptors originated from a boy younger than 18 in good health and CMV-seronegative.

The rearrangement uses TRBV2 and TRBJ2-5; 7 bases are shared with TRBD1. The CDR3 consists of 14 residues. Germline values: CDR1 SNHLY, CDR2 FYNNEI. V lost 5 bases to trimming and J lost 5 bases; unmatched junction nucleotides: 8. The DNA for the CDR3 is TGTGCCAGCAGTTCAAATACAGGGGCGGAGACCCAGTACTTC. Its protein product is CASSSNTGAETQYF.

This clone was seen more than once but under ten times. This sequence joins TRBV19 and TRBJ1-1; no clear D. With 4 bases removed from V and 4 bases from J, the gap between germline ends came to 10 bases. Germline V CDR1 and CDR2: LNHDA, SQIVND (reference sequence). The CDR3 contains 13 residues. CDR3 residues: CASSRSGSTEAFF. CDR3 bases: TGTGCCAGTAGTAGATCCGGGAGCACTGAAGCTTTCTTT.

The rearrangement uses TRBV6-4 and TRBJ2-6; 9 positions agree with TRBD1. J gave up 3 bases and V 6 bases, and 6 bases lay outside the gene matches. The germline V gene encodes CDR1 MRHNA and CDR2 SNTAGT. This CDR3 region has 16 residues. The CDR3 nucleotides read TGTGCCAGCAGCCCGACAGGGGGGATTGGGGCCAACGTCCTGACTTTC. Its protein is CASSPTGGIGANVLTF.

In this sample, this clone turned up a few times. The V call is TRBV9, the J call TRBJ2-3, with TRBD2 identical over 7 bases. Germline CDR1 and CDR2: SGDLS and YYNGEE. The CDR3 is made up of 15 amino acids. J was trimmed by 1 base and V by 0 bases; bases with no gene match: 2. The CDR3 DNA follows: TGTGCCAGCAGCGTAGTTGCGGGGGGCACAGATACGCAGTATTTT. The encoded protein is CASSVVAGGTDTQYF.

CDR3 nucleotide sequence: TGCGCCAGCAGCCAAGATCGGGCGGGGCCCAATCAGCCCCAGCATTTT. Its protein is CASSQDRAGPNQPQHF. The gene calls are TRBV4-3 and TRBJ1-5; weak D call: TRBD1 (5 bases). From germline, CDR1 is LGHNA and CDR2 YSLEER. There are 16 residues in the CDR3. The ends were cut back, 0 bases at V and 3 bases at J, with 12 bases in the middle.

In the case of this clone: Other DNA sequences in the sample encode the same CDR3. The V gene is TRBV27, the J gene TRBJ1-5, with 7 bases matching TRBD1. V was pared by 6 bases and J by 2 bases, with 4 bases of the junction left unmatched. This CDR3 spans 14 amino acids. Germline CDR1 MNHEY, CDR2 SMNVEV (reference sequence). In nucleotides, the CDR3 is TGTGCCAGCAGCCCAGACAGGGGCAATCAGCCCCAGCATTTT. Amino acid sequence: CASSPDRGNQPQHF.

This clone was counted a single time. The chain joins TRBV7-8 to TRBJ2-3; D is unclear. V was clipped by 5 bases and J by 6 bases, with 9 bases between them. Germline-derived CDR1 and CDR2 are SGHVS and FQNEAQ. The CDR3 is made up of 12 amino acids. CDR3 sequence reads: CASSAVSDTQYF. The CDR3 region has the DNA TGTGCCAGCAGCGCCGTGAGTGATACGCAGTATTTT.

CDR3 residues: CASSLAARSYNEQFF. CDR3 DNA sequence: TGTGCCAGCAGCTTAGCGGCTAGATCCTACAATGAGCAGTTCTTC. The V and J genes are TRBV7-2 and TRBJ2-1; D ambiguous. Trimming took 0 bases from V and 1 from J, leaving 7 bases between them. CDR1 and CDR2 from the germline V gene are SGHTA and FQGNSA. This CDR3 spans 15 amino acids.

CDR3 in DNA: TGTGCCAGCAGCCCCGGGACTCAAGCCAGCACAGATACGCAGTATTTT. Protein: CASSPGTQASTDTQYF. This chain joins TRBV9 and TRBJ2-3, with D perhaps matching TRBD2 (6 bases). The CDR3 runs 16 residues. Trimming left V 4 bases short and J 0 bases short, with 15 bases between. Germline V CDR1 and CDR2: SGDLS, YYNGEE. Looking up the rest from reference TRBV9 and TRBJ2-3 gives the full variable domain: DSGVTQTPKHLITATGQRVTLRCSPRSGDLSVYWYQQSLDQGLQFLIQYYNGEERAKGNILERFSAQQFPDLHSELNLSSLELGDSALYFCASSPGTQASTDTQYFGPGTRLTVL.

A few counts support this clone. The chain joins TRBV6-1 to TRBJ2-7; 7 bases agree with TRBD1. After removal of 4 bases from V and 3 bases from J, the junction contained 6 bases not matched to a gene. The CDR3 is 14 amino acids. Looked up from germline, CDR1 is MNHNS and CDR2 is SASEGT. CDR3 residues: CASSAGTEYYEQYF. The CDR3 nucleotides are TGTGCCAGCAGTGCCGGGACAGAGTACTACGAGCAGTACTTC.